By sample share, the clone carrying this T cell receptor beta chain is medium-sized. Antigen: not known. Roughly three months, about 14 weeks, into antiretroviral therapy, follow-up blood was collected. Whole blood was used without fractionation, so all unsorted peripheral T cells were included. These data originate in a study of HIV-infected patients and healthy controls. Study background: Total CDR3 counts per chain did not differ significantly between patients and controls.

cDNA was made from 500 ng RNA using alpha and beta constant primers. Alpha and beta chain libraries were made separately by chain-specific third strand synthesis with multiplexing indices. One entry per CDR3 protein, called by TCRdb with MiXCR from the 5' RACE reads. The sample holds a few thousand distinct CDR3 sequences, approximately 15% seen once. The study, taken as a whole, reports: Roughly three months of therapy was arguably too brief to observe immune reconstitution in treated samples. During therapy, HIV-associated CDR3s fell significantly in frequency, while CMV-associated CDR3s did not change significantly.

This material consisted of blood, taken during antiretroviral therapy. The origin of this receptor is an adult with HIV infection.

CDR3 bases: TGTGCCAGCAGCTCCGGACAGGTCTATGAAGCTTTCTTT. Protein: CASSSGQVYEAFF. The rearrangement links TRBV7-9 to TRBJ1-1; TRBD1 matches at 7 bases. This CDR3 has 13 residues. Unmatched junction bases numbered 6, after V lost 4 bases and J lost 7 bases. Germline CDR1 is SEHNR and CDR2 is FQNEAQ (reference sequence).